Listed here are 15 T cell receptor beta chains from one sample, sequenced in a study of identical twins. From the 5' RACE reads, TCRdb called clonotypes with MiXCR, one entry per CDR3 protein. This table has hundreds of thousands of distinct CDR3 sequences, roughly 20% appearing once. This same sample was also taken into another study, of T cells expressing NK-cell markers.

Sequencing was carried out using PBMCs. All receptors derive from a woman aged 18-29 years in good health.

The table lists this clonotype with many counts. V and J are TRBV7-8 and TRBJ1-3, with no clear D. Germline V gene sequence: CDR1 SGHVS, CDR2 FQNEAQ. Trimming cost V 0 bases and J 0 bases, with 6 bases left between them. The CDR3 sequence is 15 residues long. CDR3 loop: CASSLATFSGNTIYF. DNA of the CDR3: TGTGCCAGCAGCTTAGCAACATTCTCTGGAAACACCATATATTTT.

V gene TRBV10-3 combines with J gene TRBJ1-1, with D possibly being TRBD1 (5 bases). The CDR3 has 14 residues. Trimming stripped 4 bases from V and 2 bases from J, with 11 bases between. Germline V gives CDR1 ENHRY, CDR2 SYGVKD. The CDR3 sequence: CAISVAGRNTEAFF. The CDR3 region has the DNA TGTGCCATCAGTGTCGCAGGGCGAAACACTGAAGCTTTCTTT.

This clonotype was observed a handful of times. This chain connects TRBV20-1 to TRBJ2-5; 9 nucleotides align to TRBD2. This CDR3 is 16 amino acids long. CDR1 is DFQATT, CDR2 SNEGSKA, per germline (reference sequence). Trimming cost V 1 base and J 2 bases; bases outside gene matches: 8. Written as DNA, the CDR3 is TGCAGTGCTAGAGTTATGACTAGCGGAAAGCAAGAGACCCAGTACTTC. It yields the protein CSARVMTSGKQETQYF.

The chain carries TRBV7-9 and TRBJ2-3, with 12 bases lining up with TRBD2. Germline trimming cut 8 bases from V and 6 bases from J; bases unmatched to any gene: 6. The germline V gene encodes CDR1 SEHNR and CDR2 FQNEAQ (reference sequence). The CDR3 length is 14 residues. As DNA, the CDR3 is TGTGCCAGCCAGACTAGCGGGAGAAAGGATACGCAGTATTTT. Translation: CASQTSGRKDTQYF.

The chain combines TRBV2 with TRBJ2-7; D may be TRBD1 (6 bases). Germline V lookup: CDR1 SNHLY, CDR2 FYNNEI. Trimming stripped 6 bases from V and 3 bases from J, with 12 bases between. The CDR3 spans 13 residues. The CDR3 spells CASRRGIYYEQYF. The CDR3 DNA follows: TGTGCCAGCAGGAGGGGGATCTACTACGAGCAGTACTTC.

This chain uses TRBV7-9 with TRBJ2-2; D is possibly TRBD1 (6 bases). CDR3 length: 16 amino acids. Deletions cut 5 bases from V and 0 bases from J, with 13 bases between. CDR1 and CDR2 (germline): SEHNR, FQNEAQ (reference sequence). This chain's CDR3 is CASSTRTETNTGELFF. For the CDR3, the DNA is TGTGCCAGCAGCACCCGGACAGAGACGAACACCGGGGAGCTGTTTTTT.

The chain carries TRBV7-2 and TRBJ1-3; D may be TRBD1 (6 bases). The CDR3 length is 11 residues. Germline V CDR1 and CDR2: SGHTA, FQGNSA. The germline V and J ends were trimmed by 11 bases and 2 bases, with 7 bases remaining between them. This chain's CDR3 is CARQAGNTIYF. The CDR3 bases are TGTGCCCGACAGGCTGGAAACACCATATATTTT.

The sample holds a few counts of this clonotype. The chain combines TRBV19 with TRBJ2-3; D is tentatively TRBD1 or TRBD2 (5 bases each). From germline, CDR1 is LNHDA and CDR2 SQIVND (reference sequence). The CDR3 extends over 14 amino acids. Between the trimmed V and J ends, which lost 5 bases and 4 bases, there was a span of 13 bases. This chain's CDR3 is CASSPQGDADTQYF. The CDR3 DNA reads as TGTGCCAGTAGTCCCCAGGGAGATGCAGATACGCAGTATTTT.

This clonotype has ten or more counts. The V call is TRBV12-3 or TRBV12-4, the J call TRBJ1-1; possible D gene TRBD1, 5 bases. This CDR3 is built from 14 residues. V lost 3 bases and J 1 base, leaving 9 bases between the germline ends. CDR3: CASSLRGTNTEAFF. Written as DNA, the CDR3 is TGTGCCAGCAGTTTGCGAGGGACGAACACTGAAGCTTTCTTT.

This clonotype was observed many times. The chain combines TRBV12-3 or TRBV12-4 with TRBJ1-1; 9 positions agree with TRBD1. Trimming took 5 bases from V and 4 from J; bases not matched to a gene: 14. This CDR3 region has 17 residues. CDR3 DNA sequence: TGTGCCAGCAGTCCGTACAGGGGGCGGAAGGGGGCCACTGAAGCTTTCTTT. Translation: CASSPYRGRKGATEAFF.

This clonotype showed up many times. V gene TRBV5-1 combines with J gene TRBJ1-2; 10 bases agree with TRBD1. With 0 bases clipped from V and 3 bases from J, the junction kept 2 bases outside the gene matches. CDR3 length: 15 amino acids. Germline loops: CDR1 SGHRS, CDR2 YFSETQ. The CDR3 spells CASSLGTGGDYGYTF. The CDR3 DNA follows: TGCGCCAGCAGCTTGGGGACAGGGGGTGACTATGGCTACACCTTC.

This rearrangement joins TRBV20-1 to TRBJ2-5; a weak D match, TRBD2 (7 bases). The V end was cut by 2 bases, the J end by 5 bases, with 15 bases between. This CDR3 spans 14 amino acids. Germline V lookup: CDR1 DFQATT, CDR2 SNEGSKA (reference sequence). CDR3 nucleotides: TGCAGTGCTAGACCTAGGAGGGGGGGGGAGACCCAGTACTTC. This translates into CSARPRRGGETQYF.

This clonotype has just a few counts. The chain has TRBV11-2 and TRBJ2-2; D perhaps matches TRBD2 (6 bases). From germline, CDR1 is SGHAT and CDR2 FQNNGV. V was cut by 5 bases and J by 6 bases, with 16 bases left in between. The CDR3 contains 15 residues. The CDR3, as DNA: TGTGCCAGCAGCCCCCTCGGGGGTGGGTCCGGGGAGCTGTTTTTT. Translation gives CASSPLGGGSGELFF.

J is TRBJ2-1 and V is TRBV11-3; TRBD1 is a possible D gene (5 bases). The CDR3 length is 15 residues. The V end was cut by 5 bases, the J end by 4 bases, with 15 bases between. Germline V CDR1 and CDR2: SGHNT, YENEEA. The CDR3 loop reads CASSGTGQKYNEQFF. CDR3 DNA sequence: TGTGCCAGCAGCGGAACAGGCCAAAAGTACAATGAGCAGTTCTTC.

This clonotype was counted a few times. The gene calls are TRBV12-3 or TRBV12-4 and TRBJ1-5, with D maybe TRBD1 (5 bases). V was clipped by 6 bases and J by 9 bases, with 18 bases between them. There are 14 residues in the CDR3. CDR3 in DNA: TGTGCCAGCAGCCCTGACAGACGCCAGGGGCCCCAGCATTTT. This sequence encodes CASSPDRRQGPQHF.